The 2 T cell receptor beta chains below all came from one sample that was sequenced in a study of shared clonotypes between healthy human individuals. Profiling relied on immunoSEQ multiplex PCR, and the TCRdb table lists in-frame clones only, not all of them. The sample has around 1.4 million clones, about 98.5% seen once. The sequenced sample was naive CD4+ T cells sorted from blood. The subset is: CD45RA+ positively selected. All receptors derive from a man in his thirties or forties in good health.

This chain uses TRBV9 with TRBJ2-5; TRBD2 matches 13 bases. This CDR3 has 16 amino acids. Unmatched junction bases numbered 8, after V lost 7 bases and J lost 2 bases. Looked up from germline, CDR1 is SGDLS and CDR2 is YYNGEE. The CDR3, as DNA: TGTGCCAGCGGGATCGGACTAGCGGGAGCACAAGAGACCCAGTACTTC. It specifies CASGIGLAGAQETQYF.

V is TRBV6-4 and J is TRBJ2-7; D gene uncertain. This CDR3 comprises 10 residues. The germline V and J ends were trimmed by 6 bases and 2 bases, with 2 bases remaining between them. Germline CDR1 reads MRHNA; CDR2 reads SNTAGT. The CDR3 is CASSAYEQYF. The DNA of the CDR3 is TGTGCCAGCAGCGCCTACGAGCAGTACTTC.